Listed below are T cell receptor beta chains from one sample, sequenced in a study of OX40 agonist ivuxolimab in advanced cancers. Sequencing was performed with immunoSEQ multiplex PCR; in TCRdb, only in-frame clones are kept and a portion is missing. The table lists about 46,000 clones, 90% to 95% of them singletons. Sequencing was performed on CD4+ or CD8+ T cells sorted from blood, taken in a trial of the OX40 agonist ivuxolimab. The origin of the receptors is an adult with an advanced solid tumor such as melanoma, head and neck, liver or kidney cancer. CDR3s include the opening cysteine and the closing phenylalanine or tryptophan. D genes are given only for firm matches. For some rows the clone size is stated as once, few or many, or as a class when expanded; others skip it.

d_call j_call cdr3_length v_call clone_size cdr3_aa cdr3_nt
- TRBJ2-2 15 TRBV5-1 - CASTPTRTSTGELFF TGCGCCAGTACCCCAACCAGGACGAGCACCGGGGAGCTGTTTTTT
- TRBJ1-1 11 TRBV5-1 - CASRDGPEAFF TGCGCCAGCAGGGACGGGCCAGAAGCTTTCTTT
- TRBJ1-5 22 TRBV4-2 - CASSQDKTAGTPFTPSNQPQHF TGTGCCAGCAGCCAAGATAAAACCGCCGGGACCCCATTTACTCCTAGCAATCAGCCCCAGCATTTT
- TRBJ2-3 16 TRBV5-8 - CASSSPAQDRLFTQYF TGTGCCAGCAGCTCCCCGGCCCAGGACAGATTGTTTACGCAGTATTTT
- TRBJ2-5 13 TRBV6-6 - CASGSGIEETQYF TGTGCCAGCGGGTCTGGGATCGAAGAGACCCAGTACTTC
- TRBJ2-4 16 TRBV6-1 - CASSGPSLLAKNIQYF TGTGCCAGCAGTGGTCCATCCCTACTAGCCAAAAACATTCAGTACTTC
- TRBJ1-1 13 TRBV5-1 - CASSLEQNTEAFF TGCGCCAGCAGCTTAGAACAGAACACTGAAGCTTTCTTT
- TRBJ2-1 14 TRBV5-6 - CASSLVTGYNEQFF TGTGCCAGCAGCTTGGTGACAGGTTACAATGAGCAGTTCTTC
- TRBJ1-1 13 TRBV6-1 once CASSEVGNTEAFF TGTGCCAGCAGTGAAGTGGGGAACACTGAAGCTTTCTTT
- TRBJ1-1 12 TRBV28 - CASSPWGTEAFF TGTGCCAGCAGTCCCTGGGGCACTGAAGCTTTCTTT
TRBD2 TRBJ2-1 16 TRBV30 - CAWSVGSGSLYNEQFF TGTGCCTGGAGTGTAGGAAGCGGGAGTCTCTACAATGAGCAGTTCTTC
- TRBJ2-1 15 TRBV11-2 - CASSPEGHGYNEQFF TGTGCCAGCAGCCCCGAGGGGCACGGATACAATGAGCAGTTCTTC
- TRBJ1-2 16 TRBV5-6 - CASSRSQDSRRYGYTF TGTGCCAGCAGTCGGTCCCAAGATTCCCGGCGCTATGGCTACACCTTC
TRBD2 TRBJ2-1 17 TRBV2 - CASSGPLADSSYNEQFF TGTGCCAGCAGTGGGCCTCTAGCGGACTCTTCCTACAATGAGCAGTTCTTC
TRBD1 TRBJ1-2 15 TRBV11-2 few CASSSGTGSDYGYTF TGTGCCAGCAGCTCGGGGACAGGGAGTGACTATGGCTACACCTTC
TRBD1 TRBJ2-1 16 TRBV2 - CASSDRQGWGLGEQFF TGTGCCAGCAGCGACAGACAGGGTTGGGGCTTGGGTGAGCAGTTCTTC
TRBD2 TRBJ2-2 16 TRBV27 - CASSFTAGAYTGELFF TGTGCCAGCAGTTTCACAGCGGGAGCCTACACCGGGGAGCTGTTTTTT
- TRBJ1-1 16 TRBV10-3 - CAISEKVGARNTEAFF TGTGCCATCAGTGAGAAGGTGGGGGCTCGGAACACTGAAGCTTTCTTT
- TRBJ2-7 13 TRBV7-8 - CASSIQRTYEQYF TGTGCCAGCAGCATACAGAGAACCTACGAGCAGTACTTC
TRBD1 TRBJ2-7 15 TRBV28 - CASSLLPQGVYEQYF TGTGCCAGCAGTTTACTCCCGCAGGGGGTTTACGAGCAGTACTTC
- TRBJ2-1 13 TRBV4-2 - CASRREGDNEQFF TGTGCCAGCAGACGGGAAGGTGACAATGAGCAGTTCTTC
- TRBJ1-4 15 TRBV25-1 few CASSESYSIIEKLFF TGTGCCAGCAGTGAATCTTACAGTATTATTGAAAAACTGTTTTTT
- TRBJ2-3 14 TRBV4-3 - CASSQVGIPDTQYF TGCGCCAGCAGCCAAGTAGGGATCCCAGATACGCAGTATTTT
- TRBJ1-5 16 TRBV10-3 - CAISVEGQGSNQPQHF TGTGCCATCAGTGTTGAAGGCCAGGGGAGCAATCAGCCCCAGCATTTT
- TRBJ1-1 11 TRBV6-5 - CASGAGPEAFF TGTGCCAGCGGGGCGGGTCCTGAAGCTTTCTTT
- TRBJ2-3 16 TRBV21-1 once CASSKEGAESADTQYF TGTGCCAGCAGCAAAGAGGGGGCAGAGAGCGCAGATACGCAGTATTTT
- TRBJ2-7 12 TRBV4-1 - CASSQAGYEQYF TGCGCCAGCAGCCAGGCCGGATACGAGCAGTACTTC
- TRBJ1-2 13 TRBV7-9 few CASSTTVDYGYTF TGTGCCAGCAGCACGACAGTGGACTATGGCTACACCTTC
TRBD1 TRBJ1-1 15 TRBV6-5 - CASSSAGQGNTEAFF TGTGCCAGCAGTTCCGCCGGACAGGGGAACACTGAAGCTTTCTTT
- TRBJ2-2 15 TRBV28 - CASSLRGPNTGELFF TGTGCCAGCAGTTTACGAGGGCCGAACACCGGGGAGCTGTTTTTT
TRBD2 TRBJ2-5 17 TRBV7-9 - CASSFSSSGRAEETQYF TGTGCCAGCAGCTTCTCTTCTAGCGGGAGGGCCGAGGAGACCCAGTACTTC
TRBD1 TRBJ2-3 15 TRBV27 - CASRLLGQTTDTQYF TGTGCCAGCAGACTACTGGGACAGACCACAGATACGCAGTATTTT
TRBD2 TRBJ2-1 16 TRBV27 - CASSSGLQRGVNEQFF TGTGCCAGCAGTTCCGGACTACAGCGGGGTGTGAATGAGCAGTTCTTC
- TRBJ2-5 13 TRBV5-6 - CASWGAGQETQYF TGTGCCAGCTGGGGGGCCGGGCAAGAGACCCAGTACTTC
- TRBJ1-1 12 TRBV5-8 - CASSLEVTEAFF TGTGCCAGCAGCTTGGAAGTGACTGAAGCTTTCTTT
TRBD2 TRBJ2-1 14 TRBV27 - CASTIAGYWNEQFF TGTGCCAGCACTATAGCGGGGTACTGGAATGAGCAGTTCTTC
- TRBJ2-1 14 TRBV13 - CASSGSGSYNEQFF TGTGCCAGCAGCGGTAGTGGCTCCTACAATGAGCAGTTCTTC
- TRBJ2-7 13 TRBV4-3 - CASSQARGREQYF TGCGCCAGCAGCCAAGCTCGGGGTCGCGAGCAGTACTTC
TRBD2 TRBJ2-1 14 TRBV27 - CASKTSGRYNEQFF TGTGCCAGCAAGACTAGCGGGAGGTACAATGAGCAGTTCTTC
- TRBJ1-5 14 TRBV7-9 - CASSSAGTNQPQHF TGTGCCAGCAGCTCAGCCGGGACTAATCAGCCCCAGCATTTT
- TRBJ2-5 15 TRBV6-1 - CASSEAPGRQETQYF TGTGCCAGCAGTGAAGCGCCGGGAAGACAAGAGACCCAGTACTTC
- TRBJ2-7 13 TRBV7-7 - CASSLADSYEQYF TGTGCTAGCAGCTTAGCCGACAGCTACGAGCAGTACTTC
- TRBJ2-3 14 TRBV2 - CASSEEQESDTQYF TGTGCCAGCAGTGAAGAACAGGAGTCAGATACGCAGTATTTT
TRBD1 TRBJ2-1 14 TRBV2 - CASSERDRFFSQFF TGTGCCAGCAGCGAAAGGGACAGGTTCTTTTCTCAGTTCTTC
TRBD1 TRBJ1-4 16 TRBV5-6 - CASSLGTGDVYEKLFF TGTGCCAGCAGCTTGGGGACAGGGGATGTCTATGAAAAACTGTTTTTT
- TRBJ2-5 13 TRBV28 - CASRPPPQETQYF TGTGCCAGCAGACCGCCCCCCCAAGAGACCCAGTACTTC
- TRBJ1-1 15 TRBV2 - CASSSGTGFRTEAFF TGTGCCAGCAGTTCGGGCACAGGGTTTCGCACTGAAGCTTTCTTT
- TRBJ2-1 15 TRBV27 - CASRVGGSSYNEQFF TGTGCCAGCAGGGTCGGAGGCAGCTCCTACAATGAGCAGTTCTTC
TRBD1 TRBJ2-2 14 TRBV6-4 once CASSVDRATGELFF TGTGCCAGCAGTGTGGACAGGGCGACCGGGGAGCTGTTTTTT
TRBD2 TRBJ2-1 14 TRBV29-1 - CSVDQRGRINEQFF TGCAGCGTTGATCAGCGGGGGCGAATCAATGAGCAGTTCTTC
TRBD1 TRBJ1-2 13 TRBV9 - CASSVEGAYGYTF TGTGCCAGCAGCGTAGAGGGGGCCTATGGCTACACCTTC
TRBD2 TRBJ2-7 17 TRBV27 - CASSLTSGSQVTYEQYF TGTGCCAGCAGTCTCACTAGCGGGAGTCAGGTAACCTACGAGCAGTACTTC
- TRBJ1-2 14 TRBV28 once CASSLSREGYGYTF TGTGCCAGCAGTTTATCCAGGGAAGGGTATGGCTACACCTTC
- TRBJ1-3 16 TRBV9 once CASSVGLGTSGNTIYF TGTGCCAGCAGCGTAGGGCTGGGTACATCGGGAAACACCATATATTTT
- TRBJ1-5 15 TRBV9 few CASSVGGQLNQPQHF TGTGCCAGCAGCGTAGGAGGACAGCTCAATCAGCCCCAGCATTTT
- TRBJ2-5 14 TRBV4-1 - CASSQAEYQETQYF TGCGCCAGCAGCCAAGCGGAGTACCAAGAGACCCAGTACTTC
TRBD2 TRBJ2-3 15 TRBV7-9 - CASSPSGVVVYTQYF TGTGCCAGCAGCCCAAGCGGGGTGGTTGTTTATACGCAGTATTTT
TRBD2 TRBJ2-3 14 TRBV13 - CASSSRTSFDTQYF TGTGCCAGCAGCTCACGGACTAGCTTTGATACGCAGTATTTT
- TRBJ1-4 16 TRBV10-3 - CAISTVNRATNEKLFF TGTGCCATCAGCACTGTTAACAGGGCAACTAATGAAAAACTGTTTTTT